This T cell receptor (beta chain) was captured in a study of tumor-infiltrating lymphocytes in localized non-small cell lung cancer. Study details: Each patient gave resected tumor and non-adjacent uninvolved lung tissue.

Comments on this clone: Its antigen is still unknown.

Method: immunoSEQ multiplex PCR; TCRdb's copy keeps in-frame clones and lacks some. The sample lists 5,000 to 7,500 clones, about 67% seen once, with roughly an eighth in the top ten. Study outcomes and limitations: Available tissue quantity limited TCR sequencing to a patient subset. Different pieces of the same tissue went to different assays, confounding technical variation with intratumor heterogeneity. Compared with uninvolved lung, tumors showed higher T cell infiltration by TCRbeta sequencing.

This TCR was sampled from a human donor with non-small cell lung cancer. The sequencing input was lung tumor tissue.

CDR3 region: CASSLGAVLYGYTF. The CDR3 region has the DNA TGTGCCAGCAGCTTAGGTGCAGTGCTATATGGCTACACCTTC. V and J are TRBV11-2 and TRBJ1-2; D unresolved. CDR3 length equals 14 residues. CDR1 and CDR2 from the germline V gene are SGHAT and FQNNGV. The ends were cut back, 1 base at V and 5 bases at J, with 11 bases in the middle.